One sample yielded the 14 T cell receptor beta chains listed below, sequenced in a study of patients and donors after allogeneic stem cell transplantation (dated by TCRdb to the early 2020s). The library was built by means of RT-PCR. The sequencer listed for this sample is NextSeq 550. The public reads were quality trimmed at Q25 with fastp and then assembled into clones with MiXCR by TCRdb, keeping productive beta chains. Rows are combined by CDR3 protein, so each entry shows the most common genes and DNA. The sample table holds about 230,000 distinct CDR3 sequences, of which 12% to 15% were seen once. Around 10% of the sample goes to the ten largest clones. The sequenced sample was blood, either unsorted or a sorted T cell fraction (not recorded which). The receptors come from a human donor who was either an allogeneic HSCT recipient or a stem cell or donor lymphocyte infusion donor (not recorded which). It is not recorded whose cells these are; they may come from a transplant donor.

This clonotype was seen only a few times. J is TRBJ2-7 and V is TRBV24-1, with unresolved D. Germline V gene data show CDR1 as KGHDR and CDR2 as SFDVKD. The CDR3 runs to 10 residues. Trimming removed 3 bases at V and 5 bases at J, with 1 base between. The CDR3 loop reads CATSDDEQYF. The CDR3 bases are TGTGCCACCAGTGATGACGAGCAGTACTTC.

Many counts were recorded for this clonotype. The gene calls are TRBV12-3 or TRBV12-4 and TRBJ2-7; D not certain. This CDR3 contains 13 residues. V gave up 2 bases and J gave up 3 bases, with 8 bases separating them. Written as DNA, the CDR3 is TGTGCCAGCAGTTTACAGGTTTTCTACGAGCAGTACTTC. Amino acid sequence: CASSLQVFYEQYF.

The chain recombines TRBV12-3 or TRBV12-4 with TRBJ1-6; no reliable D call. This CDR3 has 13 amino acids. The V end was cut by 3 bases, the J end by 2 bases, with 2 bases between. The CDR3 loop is CASSFPYNSPLHF. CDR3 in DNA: TGTGCCAGCAGTTTTCCCTATAATTCACCCCTCCACTTT.

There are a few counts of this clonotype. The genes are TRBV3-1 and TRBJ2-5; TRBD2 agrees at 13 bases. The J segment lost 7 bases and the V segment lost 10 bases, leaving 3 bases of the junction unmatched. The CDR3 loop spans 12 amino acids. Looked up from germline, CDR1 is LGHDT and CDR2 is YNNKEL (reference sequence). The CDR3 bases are TGTGCCACACTAGCGGGAGGGAGGACCCAGTACTTC. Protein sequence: CATLAGGRTQYF.

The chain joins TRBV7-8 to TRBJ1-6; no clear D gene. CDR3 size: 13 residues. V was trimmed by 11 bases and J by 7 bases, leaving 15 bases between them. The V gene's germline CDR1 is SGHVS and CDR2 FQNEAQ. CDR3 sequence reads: CAGRGVQNSPLHF. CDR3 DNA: TGTGCCGGGCGGGGTGTGCAAAATTCACCCCTCCACTTT.

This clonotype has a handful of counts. CDR3 loop: CASLQGLGGTGELFF. In nucleotides, the CDR3 is TGTGCCAGCTTACAGGGGCTTGGCGGGACCGGGGAGCTGTTTTTT. The gene calls are TRBV18 and TRBJ2-2; 7 bases align to TRBD1. Unmatched junction bases numbered 10, after V lost 7 bases and J lost 5 bases. This CDR3 spans 15 amino acids. Germline assignment: CDR1 KGHSH and CDR2 LQKENI.

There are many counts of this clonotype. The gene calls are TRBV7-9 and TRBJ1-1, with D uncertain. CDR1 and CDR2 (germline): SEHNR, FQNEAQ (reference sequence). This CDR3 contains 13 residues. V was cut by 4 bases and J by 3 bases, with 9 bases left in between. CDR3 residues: CASSSGQHTEAFF. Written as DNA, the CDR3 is TGTGCCAGCAGCTCTGGTCAACACACTGAAGCTTTCTTT.

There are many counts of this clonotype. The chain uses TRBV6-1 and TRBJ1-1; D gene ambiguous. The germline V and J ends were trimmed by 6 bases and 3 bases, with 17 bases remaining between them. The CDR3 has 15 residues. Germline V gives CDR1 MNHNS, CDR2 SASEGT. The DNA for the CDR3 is TGTGCCAGCAGCACAGAGACCGGCCGGGACACTGAAGCTTTCTTT. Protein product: CASSTETGRDTEAFF.

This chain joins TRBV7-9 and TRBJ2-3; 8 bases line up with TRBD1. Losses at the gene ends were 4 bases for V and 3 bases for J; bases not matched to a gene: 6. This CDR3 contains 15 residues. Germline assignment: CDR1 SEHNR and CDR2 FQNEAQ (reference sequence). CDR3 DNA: TGTGCCAGCAGCTATCCAGGGGGCCGTACAGATACGCAGTATTTT. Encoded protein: CASSYPGGRTDTQYF.

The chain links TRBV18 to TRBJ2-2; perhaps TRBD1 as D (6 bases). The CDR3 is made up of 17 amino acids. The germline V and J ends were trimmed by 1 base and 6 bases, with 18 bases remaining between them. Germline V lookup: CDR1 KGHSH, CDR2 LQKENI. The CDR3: CASSPRPAGEGAGELFF. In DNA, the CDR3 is TGTGCCAGCTCACCACGTCCGGCAGGGGAAGGCGCCGGGGAGCTGTTTTTT.

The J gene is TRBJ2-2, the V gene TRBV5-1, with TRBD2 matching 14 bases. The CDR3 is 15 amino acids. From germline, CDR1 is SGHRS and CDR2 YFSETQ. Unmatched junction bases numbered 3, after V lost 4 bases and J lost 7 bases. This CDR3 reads CASSGGLAGVGELFF. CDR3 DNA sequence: TGCGCCAGCAGCGGGGGACTAGCGGGAGTCGGGGAGCTGTTTTTT.

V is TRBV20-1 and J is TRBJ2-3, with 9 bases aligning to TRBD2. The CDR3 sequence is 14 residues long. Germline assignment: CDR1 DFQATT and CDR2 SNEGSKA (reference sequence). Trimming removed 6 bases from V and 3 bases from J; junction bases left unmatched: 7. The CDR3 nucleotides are TGCAGTGCACCGCGGGGGGGCCGAACAGATACGCAGTATTTT. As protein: CSAPRGGRTDTQYF.

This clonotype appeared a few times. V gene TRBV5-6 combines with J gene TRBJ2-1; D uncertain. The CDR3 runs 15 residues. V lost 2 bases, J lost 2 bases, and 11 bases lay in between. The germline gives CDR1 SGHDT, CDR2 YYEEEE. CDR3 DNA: TGTGCCAGCAGCTTCCTAGGTGGGGCCTACAATGAGCAGTTCTTC. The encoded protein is CASSFLGGAYNEQFF. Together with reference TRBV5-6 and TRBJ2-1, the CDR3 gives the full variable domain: DAGVTQSPTHLIKTRGQQVTLRCSPKSGHDTVSWYQQALGQGPQFIFQYYEEEERQRGNFPDRFSGHQFPNYSSELNVNALLLGDSALYLCASSFLGGAYNEQFFGPGTRLTVL.

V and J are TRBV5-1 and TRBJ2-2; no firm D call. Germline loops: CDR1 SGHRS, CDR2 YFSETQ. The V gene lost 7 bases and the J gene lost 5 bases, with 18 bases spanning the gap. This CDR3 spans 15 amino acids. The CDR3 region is CASGFQSTVTGELFF. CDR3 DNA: TGCGCCAGCGGGTTTCAGTCGACGGTGACCGGGGAGCTGTTTTTT.